A single sample is the source of the 20 T cell receptor beta chains below, sequenced in a study. TCRdb passed the 5' RACE reads through MiXCR, listing each CDR3 protein once. In the table there are roughly 50,000 distinct CDR3 sequences, 15% to 20% of which are singletons. Sequencing was done on a sample of naive CD4+ T cells sorted from blood. The sample's subset: naive CD4+ T cells, CD4+CD45RA+CD25-. These receptors all stem from a female donor with breast cancer.

In its sample, this clonotype was seen many times. The chain has TRBV4-3 and TRBJ2-2, with a possible D match to TRBD2 (6 bases). The CDR3 runs 17 residues. V was pared by 1 base and J by 1 base, with 13 bases between. Germline V gives CDR1 LGHNA, CDR2 YSLEER. The CDR3 DNA reads TGCGCCAGCAGCCAAGTAGCTTGGGGAGGGAACACCGGGGAGCTGTTTTTT. Translating gives CASSQVAWGGNTGELFF.

This clonotype was seen at least ten times. The chain links TRBV29-1 to TRBJ1-1, with D possibly matching TRBD1 (6 bases). The germline CDR1 and CDR2 sequences are SQVTM and ANQGSEA. The CDR3 is made up of 14 amino acids. The V gene lost 6 bases and the J gene lost 5 bases, with 19 bases spanning the gap. CDR3 in DNA: TGCAGCGTAAACGTGGGGGCTTCGCGGACTGAAGCTTTCTTT. Translation gives CSVNVGASRTEAFF.

This rearrangement joins TRBV6-2 or TRBV6-3 to TRBJ2-1, with 11 nucleotides matching TRBD2. This CDR3 spans 16 amino acids. From germline, CDR1 is MNHEY and CDR2 SVGEGT. J lost 15 bases, V lost 2 bases, and 15 bases had no gene match. CDR3 amino acids: CASSYPRGGTSGKGFF. CDR3 bases: TGTGCCAGCAGTTACCCTAGAGGAGGGACTAGCGGCAAGGGGTTCTTC.

V gene TRBV6-1 combines with J gene TRBJ2-7, with D perhaps matching TRBD1 (5 bases). This CDR3 is 15 amino acids long. Germline V gene lookup returns CDR1 MNHNS and CDR2 SASEGT. V lost 1 base and J 2 bases, leaving 12 bases between the germline ends. The CDR3 sequence: CASSEGQQPTYEQYF. The CDR3 DNA reads TGTGCCAGCAGTGAAGGACAGCAGCCAACCTACGAGCAGTACTTC.

The gene calls are TRBV2 and TRBJ2-6; a weak D match, TRBD1 (5 bases). V was pared by 6 bases and J by 4 bases, with 10 bases between. Germline CDR1 and CDR2: SNHLY and FYNNEI. The CDR3 has 14 amino acids. The CDR3 sequence is CASRVTDGANVLTF. The CDR3 region has the DNA TGTGCCAGCAGGGTGACAGACGGGGCCAACGTCCTGACTTTC.

This clonotype appeared a few times. The rearrangement joins TRBV21-1 to TRBJ2-1; the table gives TRBD2 as D, unverified against the DNA. TRBV21-1 corresponds to a pseudogene. This CDR3 has 12 residues. The CDR3 region is CVLTLAGGGQFF. In nucleotides, the CDR3 is TGTGTCCTAACCCTAGCGGGAGGGGGGCAGTTCTTC.

The chain recombines TRBV5-1 with TRBJ2-3; D ambiguous. This CDR3 is built from 12 residues. Germline V lookup: CDR1 SGHRS, CDR2 YFSETQ. Trimming took 0 bases from V and 5 from J, leaving 4 bases between them. CDR3 in amino acids: CASSLEVDTQYF. CDR3 in DNA: TGCGCCAGCAGCTTGGAGGTAGATACGCAGTATTTT.

The chain is built from TRBV3-1 and TRBJ1-4; the D is unclear. Germline V lookup: CDR1 LGHDT, CDR2 YNNKEL (reference sequence). V was cut by 0 bases and J by 8 bases, with 13 bases left in between. This CDR3 contains 15 residues. DNA of the CDR3: TGTGCCAGCAGCCAAGATTGGGCAGGCCCCGAAAAACTGTTTTTT. Its protein is CASSQDWAGPEKLFF.

Worth noting for this clonotype: This may be a read error: a much more frequent sequence differs by one nucleotide. The CDR3 does not close with the conserved phenylalanine or tryptophan, likely indicating a read error. The chain carries TRBV20-1 and TRBJ2-3, with D perhaps matching TRBD1 (6 bases). Germline V gives CDR1 DFQATT, CDR2 SNEGSKA (reference sequence). The length of the CDR3 is 12 residues. V lost 6 bases and J 6 bases, leaving 13 bases between the germline ends. CDR3 DNA: TGCAGTGCGAGCAGGGGAGAGGATACGCAGTATGTT. Translation: CSASRGEDTQYV.

This clonotype was seen ten or more times. The V call is TRBV29-1, the J call TRBJ2-7; weak D call: TRBD2 (6 bases). The CDR3 has 13 amino acids. V was trimmed by 5 bases and J by 6 bases, leaving 17 bases between them. Germline V CDR1 and CDR2: SQVTM, ANQGSEA. Written as DNA, the CDR3 is TGCAGCGTTAGCGGGCAGTCTCGGGGCGAGCAGTACTTC. It specifies CSVSGQSRGEQYF.

This clonotype was found a few times. The gene calls are TRBV7-9 and TRBJ2-1, with TRBD2 identical over 8 bases. J gave up 8 bases and V 1 base, and 7 bases lay outside the gene matches. The CDR3 contains 15 residues. Germline-derived CDR1 and CDR2 are SEHNR and FQNEAQ (reference sequence). The CDR3 sequence: CASSLGLAGYDEQFF. The CDR3 nucleotides read TGTGCCAGCAGCTTAGGGCTAGCGGGTTATGATGAGCAGTTCTTC.

This clonotype has ten or more counts. V is TRBV12-3 or TRBV12-4 and J is TRBJ1-1; 9 bases agree with TRBD1. After removal of 6 bases from V and 2 bases from J, the junction contained 1 base not matched to a gene. The CDR3 covers 13 residues. CDR3 bases: TGTGCCAGCAGGGACAGGGGAAACACTGAAGCTTTCTTT. The encoded protein is CASRDRGNTEAFF.

This clonotype was found a few times. This sequence joins TRBV20-1 and TRBJ1-5; a possible D gene is TRBD1 (5 bases). Germline CDR1 is DFQATT and CDR2 is SNEGSKA (reference sequence). V lost 5 bases, J lost 1 base, and 6 bases lay in between. This CDR3 is 12 amino acids long. The CDR3 is CSARDSNQPQHF. CDR3 nucleotides: TGCAGTGCTCGGGACAGCAATCAGCCCCAGCATTTT.

This clonotype showed up just a few times. The J gene is TRBJ1-4, the V gene TRBV15; no reliable D call. Germline CDR1 and CDR2: LNHNV and YYDKDF (reference sequence). The CDR3 has 16 amino acids. V was cut by 0 bases and J by 4 bases, with 12 bases left in between. CDR3 bases: TGTGCCACCAGCAGAGATGCCAGGACCCTTAATGAAAAACTGTTTTTT. Protein product: CATSRDARTLNEKLFF.

This clonotype was seen more than once but under ten times. The rearrangement uses TRBV4-2 and TRBJ2-4; D not resolved. CDR1 and CDR2 (germline): LGHNA, YNFKEQ. The CDR3 covers 16 residues. V was cut by 1 base and J by 0 bases, with 10 bases left in between. The CDR3 region is CASSQVGSSAKNIQYF. The CDR3 nucleotides are TGTGCCAGCAGCCAAGTAGGATCGTCAGCCAAAAACATTCAGTACTTC.

There are a few counts of this clonotype. CDR3: CASSLTVDTQYF. CDR3 nucleotide sequence: TGTGCCAGCAGTTTGACAGTGGATACGCAGTATTTT. This chain uses TRBV12-3 or TRBV12-4 with TRBJ2-3; perhaps TRBD1 as D (5 bases). This CDR3 comprises 12 residues. Trimming removed 3 bases at V and 6 bases at J, with 7 bases between.

The V and J genes are TRBV12-3 or TRBV12-4 and TRBJ1-1; D is possibly TRBD1 (5 bases). This CDR3 has 14 amino acids. The V end lost 4 bases, the J end lost 10 bases, and 19 bases lay between the germline ends. DNA of the CDR3: TGTGCCAGCAGTTCGGGGGTTCCGGGCAGCCTAGCTTTCTTT. It translates to CASSSGVPGSLAFF.

This clonotype has only a few counts. V is TRBV5-5 and J is TRBJ1-2; no definite D call. Germline V gene data show CDR1 as SGHKS and CDR2 as YYEKEE (reference sequence). The CDR3 totals 13 residues. The germline V and J ends were trimmed by 1 base and 3 bases, with 7 bases remaining between them. CDR3 protein: CASSLSVDYGYTF. As DNA, the CDR3 is TGTGCCAGCAGCTTGTCAGTCGACTATGGCTACACCTTC.

The chain uses TRBV4-3 and TRBJ1-1; D not resolved. The CDR3 spans 13 residues. V was pared by 1 base and J by 6 bases, with 9 bases between. Germline V gene sequence: CDR1 LGHNA, CDR2 YSLEER. The CDR3 loop reads CASSQVQRSEAFF. CDR3 DNA sequence: TGCGCCAGCAGCCAAGTACAACGGTCTGAAGCTTTCTTT.

V and J are TRBV2 and TRBJ1-4; 7 nucleotides align to TRBD1. The J segment lost 5 bases and the V segment lost 6 bases, leaving 0 bases of the junction unmatched. CDR1 is SNHLY, CDR2 FYNNEI, per germline. The CDR3 contains 12 residues. The CDR3 nucleotides read TGTGCCAGCAGACAGGGGAATGAAAAACTGTTTTTT. It yields the protein CASRQGNEKLFF. The full variable domain, with the rest looked up from reference TRBV2 and TRBJ1-4, is EPEVTQTPSHQVTQMGQEVILRCVPISNHLYFYWYRQILGQKVEFLVSFYNNEISEKSEIFDDQFSVERPDGSNFTLKIRSTKLEDSAMYFCASRQGNEKLFFGSGTQLSVL.